These 8 T cell receptor beta chains came from one sample sequenced in a study of cytotoxic CD8 clonotypes in ibrutinib-treated CLL. Some clones are missing from TCRdb's copy, which holds only in-frame ones; the method was immunoSEQ multiplex PCR. The sample lists 250,000 to 350,000 clones, around 69% occurring once. The specimen comprised PBMCs, sampled at disease progression, from a patient treated with ibrutinib. Receptor source: a human donor with chronic lymphocytic leukemia.

This clone was seen a single time. The J gene is TRBJ1-2, the V gene TRBV28; 8 nucleotides align to TRBD1. The germline V gene encodes CDR1 MDHEN and CDR2 SYDVKM. The CDR3 covers 13 residues. The ends lost 3 bases at V and 10 bases at J; junction bases unmatched: 7. The CDR3 DNA reads TGTGCCAGCAGTTTTGGCAGGGGGCGCGTCTACACCTTC. Its protein is CASSFGRGRVYTF.

The genes are TRBV11-2 and TRBJ2-2; 8 positions agree with TRBD1. J gave up 7 bases and V 3 bases, and 10 bases lay outside the gene matches. Germline values: CDR1 SGHAT, CDR2 FQNNGV. This CDR3 is 16 amino acids long. The CDR3 region has the DNA TGTGCCAGCAGCTTGGGGCGACAGGGGTGGCACGGGGAGCTGTTTTTT. Amino acid sequence: CASSLGRQGWHGELFF.

The V gene is TRBV18, the J gene TRBJ1-1; D is perhaps TRBD1 (5 bases). The germline V gene has CDR1 KGHSH and CDR2 LQKENI. Trimming shortened V by 2 bases and J by 0 bases, and 13 bases separated the two germline ends. The CDR3 totals 16 residues. The CDR3 DNA reads as TGTGCCAGCTCACCATGGCAGGGCCCCATGAACACTGAAGCTTTCTTT. This gives the protein CASSPWQGPMNTEAFF.

There are a few counts of this clone. This sequence joins TRBV15 and TRBJ1-6, with 10 nucleotides matching TRBD1. V gave up 3 bases and J gave up 10 bases; unmatched junction bases: 9. CDR3 length equals 16 residues. Germline assignment: CDR1 LNHNV and CDR2 YYDKDF (reference sequence). CDR3 residues: CATSRRQGAGVSPLHF. The CDR3 DNA is TGTGCCACCAGCAGGAGACAGGGGGCAGGGGTATCACCCCTCCACTTT.

A few counts support this clone. The chain combines TRBV4-1 with TRBJ1-2; the match to TRBD1 covers 7 bases. The CDR3 has 15 residues. CDR1 MGHRA and CDR2 YSYEKL come from the germline V gene. V shed 5 bases, J shed 3 bases, and the junction held 9 bases outside the gene matches. The chain's CDR3 is CASSGVPQGDYGYTF. The CDR3 bases are TGCGCCAGCAGCGGAGTCCCCCAGGGGGACTATGGCTACACCTTC.

The genes are TRBV7-2 and TRBJ2-7; 10 nucleotides match TRBD1. CDR1 is SGHTA and CDR2 is FQGNSA in the germline V gene. Germline trimming cut 5 bases from V and 4 bases from J; bases unmatched to any gene: 8. There are 15 residues in the CDR3. CDR3 nucleotides: TGTGCCAGCAGCATAAGGGGGACAGGGGATTACGAGCAGTACTTC. It specifies CASSIRGTGDYEQYF.

V gene TRBV4-3 combines with J gene TRBJ2-7; D gene ambiguous. Per the germline V gene, CDR1 is LGHNA and CDR2 is YSLEER. The CDR3 is 15 residues long. The ends were cut back, 4 bases at V and 5 bases at J, with 18 bases in the middle. CDR3 sequence (DNA): TGCGCCAGCAGCCCCCCTCAGGCTGAGCTGAACGAGCAGTACTTC. It is translated as CASSPPQAELNEQYF.

CDR3 DNA sequence: TGCGCCAGCAGCTTGGTTCGACTAGCGGGACCCTCTGATGAGCAGTTCTTC. This translates into CASSLVRLAGPSDEQFF. The V call is TRBV5-1, the J call TRBJ2-1; 11 nucleotides match TRBD2. From germline, CDR1 is SGHRS and CDR2 YFSETQ. The J segment lost 8 bases and the V segment lost 0 bases, leaving 10 bases of the junction unmatched. The CDR3 length is 17 residues.